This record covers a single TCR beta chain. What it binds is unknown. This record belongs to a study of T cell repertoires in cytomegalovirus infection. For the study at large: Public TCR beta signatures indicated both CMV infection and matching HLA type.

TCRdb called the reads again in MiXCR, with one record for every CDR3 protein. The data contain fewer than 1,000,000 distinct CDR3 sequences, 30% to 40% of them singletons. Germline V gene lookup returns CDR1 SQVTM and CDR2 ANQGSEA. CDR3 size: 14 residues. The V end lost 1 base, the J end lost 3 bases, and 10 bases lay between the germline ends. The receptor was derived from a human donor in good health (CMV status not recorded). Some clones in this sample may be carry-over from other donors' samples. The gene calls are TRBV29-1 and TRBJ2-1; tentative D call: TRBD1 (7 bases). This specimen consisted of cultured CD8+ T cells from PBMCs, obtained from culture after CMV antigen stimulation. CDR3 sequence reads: CSVEGQGGYNEQFF. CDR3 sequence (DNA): TGCAGCGTTGAAGGGCAGGGGGGCTACAATGAGCAGTTCTTC.